This entry concerns a single TCR beta chain. The method was immunoSEQ multiplex PCR; TCRdb's version includes in-frame clones alone and lacks a portion of them. Counted here are more than 95,000 clones, 88% occurring once; the ten biggest clones make up 4% to 5.5%. Germline V gene data show CDR1 as LNHDA and CDR2 as SQIVND (reference sequence). The V gene lost 8 bases and the J gene lost 2 bases, with 19 bases spanning the gap. There are 15 residues in the CDR3. The source of the sample is a study of cytomegalovirus exposure and HLA in healthy donors. This sequence was found in a man younger than 35 in good health and CMV-seropositive. The chain couples TRBV19 to TRBJ2-7; D uncertain. The source material was PBMCs. The CDR3 protein is CASSATQLVPYEQYF. The DNA of the CDR3 is TGTGCCAGTTCCGCCACTCAACTCGTTCCCTACGAGCAGTACTTC.